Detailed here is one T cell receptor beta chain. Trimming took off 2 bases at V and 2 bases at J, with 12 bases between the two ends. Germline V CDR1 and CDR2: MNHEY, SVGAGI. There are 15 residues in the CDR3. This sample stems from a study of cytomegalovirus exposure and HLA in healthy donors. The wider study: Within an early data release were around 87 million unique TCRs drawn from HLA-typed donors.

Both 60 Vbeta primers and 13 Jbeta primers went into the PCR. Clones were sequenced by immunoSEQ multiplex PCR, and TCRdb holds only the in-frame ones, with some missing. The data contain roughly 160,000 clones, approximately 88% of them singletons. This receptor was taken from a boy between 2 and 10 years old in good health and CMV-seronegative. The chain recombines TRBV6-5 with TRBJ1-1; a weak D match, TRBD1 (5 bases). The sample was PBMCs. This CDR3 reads CASSYGGGGNTEAFF. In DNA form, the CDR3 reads TGTGCCAGCAGTTACGGCGGGGGAGGAAACACTGAAGCTTTCTTT.